Below, 5 T cell receptor beta chains from the same sample are listed, as sequenced in a study of blood T cell repertoires in COVID-19. The method was immunoSEQ multiplex PCR; TCRdb's version includes in-frame clones alone and lacks a portion of them. The repertoire consists of tens of thousands of clones, with 86% occurring once and the leading ten covering roughly 19%. The sequenced sample consisted of peripheral blood. The receptors come from a human donor with acute or convalescent COVID-19. The donor label of this sample is uncertain.

The CDR3 DNA is TGTGCCAGTGGTTCGGTAGGACTCCCGGCCGGCGGTTCCCAGTACTTC. Amino acids: CASGSVGLPAGGSQYF. The rearrangement links TRBV19 to TRBJ2-5; D might be TRBD2 (5 bases). Germline V gene sequence: CDR1 LNHDA, CDR2 SQIVND (reference sequence). Deletions cut 8 bases from V and 9 bases from J, with 28 bases between. The CDR3 contains 16 residues.

The chain couples TRBV11-2 to TRBJ2-5, with D maybe TRBD1 (6 bases). V lost 6 bases to trimming and J lost 7 bases, with 15 bases between them. The CDR3 length is 13 residues. The germline V gene has CDR1 SGHAT and CDR2 FQNNGV. The CDR3 reads CASSPGAVGTQYF. CDR3 nucleotides: TGTGCCAGCAGTCCAGGGGCTGTCGGGACCCAGTACTTC.

J is TRBJ2-3 and V is TRBV24-1, with unresolved D. V lost 4 bases to trimming and J lost 2 bases, with 6 bases between them. The CDR3 length is 13 residues. Germline V CDR1 and CDR2: KGHDR, SFDVKD. The CDR3 region has the DNA TGTGCCACCAGTGACTACGACACAGATACGCAGTATTTT. This codes for CATSDYDTDTQYF.

The chain couples TRBV30 to TRBJ2-1; 12 bases fit TRBD2. Germline loops: CDR1 GTSNPN, CDR2 SVGIG (reference sequence). Losses at the gene ends were 3 bases for V and 9 bases for J; bases not matched to a gene: 9. The CDR3 sequence is 15 residues long. CDR3 DNA sequence: TGTGCCTGGAGCCAGACTAGCGGGAGTTGGGGTGAGCAGTTCTTC. Translated, it gives CAWSQTSGSWGEQFF.

The V gene is TRBV5-1, the J gene TRBJ2-7; possible D gene TRBD2, 6 bases. The CDR3 spans 14 residues. Per germline, CDR1 SGHRS and CDR2 YFSETQ. Trimming removed 4 bases from V and 5 bases from J, with 16 bases in between. The CDR3 loop is CASSPQSGTHEQYF. In nucleotides, the CDR3 is TGCGCCAGCAGCCCCCAGTCCGGGACTCACGAGCAGTACTTC.